This T cell receptor beta chain was observed in a study of T cell responses to AZD1222 COVID-19 vaccine. The CDR3 sequence is 13 residues long. V was shortened by 1 base and J by 6 bases, with 6 bases between the two germline ends. Clones were sequenced by immunoSEQ multiplex PCR, and TCRdb holds only the in-frame ones, with some missing. This sample yields around 150,000 clones, of which about 93% are seen a single time; about 5% belongs to the top ten. Sequenced material: peripheral blood, taken on day 0 of AZD1222 vaccination. This chain joins TRBV12-3 or TRBV12-4 and TRBJ2-2; D might be TRBD2 (6 bases). This TCR was sampled from an adult in good health. CDR3 nucleotide sequence: TGTGCCAGCAGTTTAGGGGGGGCCGGGGAGCTGTTTTTT. Its protein is CASSLGGAGELFF.